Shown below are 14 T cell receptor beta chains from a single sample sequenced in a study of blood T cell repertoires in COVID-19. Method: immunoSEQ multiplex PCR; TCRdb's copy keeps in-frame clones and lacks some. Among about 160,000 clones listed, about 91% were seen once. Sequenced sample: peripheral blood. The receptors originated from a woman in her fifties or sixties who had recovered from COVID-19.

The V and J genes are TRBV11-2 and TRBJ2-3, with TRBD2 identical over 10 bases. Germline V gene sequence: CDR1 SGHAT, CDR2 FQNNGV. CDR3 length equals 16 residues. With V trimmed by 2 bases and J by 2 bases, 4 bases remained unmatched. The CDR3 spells CASSLLAGGTTDTQYF. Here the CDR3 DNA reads TGTGCCAGCAGCTTATTAGCGGGGGGAACCACAGATACGCAGTATTTT.

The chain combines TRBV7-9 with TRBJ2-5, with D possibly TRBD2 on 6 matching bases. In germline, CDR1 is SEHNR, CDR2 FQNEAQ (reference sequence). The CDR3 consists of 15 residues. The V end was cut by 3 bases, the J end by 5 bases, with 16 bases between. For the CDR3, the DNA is TGTGCCAGCAGCTTCTCCTTGGGGGGAACGGAGACCCAGTACTTC. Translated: CASSFSLGGTETQYF.

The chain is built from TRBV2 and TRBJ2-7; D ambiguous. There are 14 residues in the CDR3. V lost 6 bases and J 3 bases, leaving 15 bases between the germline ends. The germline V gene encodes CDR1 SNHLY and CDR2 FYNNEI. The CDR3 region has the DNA TGTGCCAGCAGGTCTACAGACCAGTACTACGAGCAGTACTTC. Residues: CASRSTDQYYEQYF.

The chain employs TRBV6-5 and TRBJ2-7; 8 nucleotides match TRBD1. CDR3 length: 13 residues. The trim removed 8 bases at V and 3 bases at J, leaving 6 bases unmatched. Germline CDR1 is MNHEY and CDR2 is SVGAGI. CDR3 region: CASRSGGSYEQYF. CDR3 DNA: TGTGCCAGCCGGTCAGGGGGCAGCTACGAGCAGTACTTC.

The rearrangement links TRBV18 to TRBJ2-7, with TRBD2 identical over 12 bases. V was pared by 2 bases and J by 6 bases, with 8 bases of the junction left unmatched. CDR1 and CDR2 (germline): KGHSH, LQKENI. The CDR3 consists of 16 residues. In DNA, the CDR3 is TGTGCCAGCTCACCAAATCCTAGCGGGGGGGCCGGCGAGCAGTACTTC. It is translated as CASSPNPSGGAGEQYF.

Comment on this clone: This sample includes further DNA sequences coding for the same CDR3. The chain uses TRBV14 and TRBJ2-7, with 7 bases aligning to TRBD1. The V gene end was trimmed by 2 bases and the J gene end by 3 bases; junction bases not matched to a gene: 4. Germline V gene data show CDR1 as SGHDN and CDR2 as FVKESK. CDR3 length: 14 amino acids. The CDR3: CASSQLAGGYEQYF. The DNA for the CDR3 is TGTGCCAGCAGCCAACTGGCAGGGGGCTACGAGCAGTACTTC.

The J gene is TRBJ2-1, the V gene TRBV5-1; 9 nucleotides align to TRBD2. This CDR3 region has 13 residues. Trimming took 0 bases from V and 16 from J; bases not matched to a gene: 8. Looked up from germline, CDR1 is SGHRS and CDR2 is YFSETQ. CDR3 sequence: CASSLDSSGVGFF. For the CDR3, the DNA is TGCGCCAGCAGCTTGGACTCTAGCGGGGTCGGATTCTTC.

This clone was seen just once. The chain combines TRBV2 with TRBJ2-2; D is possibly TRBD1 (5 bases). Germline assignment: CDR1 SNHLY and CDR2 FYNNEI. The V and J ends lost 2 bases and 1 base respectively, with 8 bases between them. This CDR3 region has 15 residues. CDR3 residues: CASSERQMNTGELFF. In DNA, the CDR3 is TGTGCCAGCAGTGAAAGACAGATGAACACCGGGGAGCTGTTTTTT. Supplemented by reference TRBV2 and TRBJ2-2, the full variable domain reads EPEVTQTPSHQVTQMGQEVILRCVPISNHLYFYWYRQILGQKVEFLVSFYNNEISEKSEIFDDQFSVERPDGSNFTLKIRSTKLEDSAMYFCASSERQMNTGELFFGEGSRLTVL.

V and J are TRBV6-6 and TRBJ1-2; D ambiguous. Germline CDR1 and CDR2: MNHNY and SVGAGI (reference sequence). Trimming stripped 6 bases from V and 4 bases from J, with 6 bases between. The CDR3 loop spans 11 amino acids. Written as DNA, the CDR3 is TGTGCCAGCAGCAACACCTATGGCTACACCTTC. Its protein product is CASSNTYGYTF.

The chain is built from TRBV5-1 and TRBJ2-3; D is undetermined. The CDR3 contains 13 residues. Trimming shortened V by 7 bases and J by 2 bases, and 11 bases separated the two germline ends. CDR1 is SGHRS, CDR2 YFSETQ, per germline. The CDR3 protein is CASDEDNTDTQYF. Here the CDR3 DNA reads TGCGCCAGCGACGAGGATAACACAGATACGCAGTATTTT.

CDR3 DNA: TGTGCCAGCAGTTCCCTCGAGGGACAGGGTGGATCACCCCTCCACTTT. Its translation: CASSSLEGQGGSPLHF. This chain connects TRBV28 to TRBJ1-6; 9 nucleotides line up with TRBD1. This CDR3 contains 16 residues. The germline CDR1 and CDR2 sequences are MDHEN and SYDVKM. With V trimmed by 4 bases and J by 10 bases, 11 bases remained unmatched. The complete variable domain, with remaining parts taken from reference TRBV28 and TRBJ1-6, reads DVKVTQSSRYLVKRTGEKVFLECVQDMDHENMFWYRQDPGLGLRLIYFSYDVKMKEKGDIPEGYSVSREKKERFSLILESASTNQTSMYLCASSSLEGQGGSPLHFGNGTRLTVT.

CDR3 sequence reads: CASRLVGDTQYF. The CDR3 region has the DNA TGTGCCAGCAGACTCGTCGGAGATACGCAGTATTTT. The chain uses TRBV27 and TRBJ2-3; D gene uncertain. CDR1 is MNHEY and CDR2 is SMNVEV in the germline V gene (reference sequence). Trimming cost V 6 bases and J 5 bases, with 9 bases left between them. The CDR3 runs 12 residues.

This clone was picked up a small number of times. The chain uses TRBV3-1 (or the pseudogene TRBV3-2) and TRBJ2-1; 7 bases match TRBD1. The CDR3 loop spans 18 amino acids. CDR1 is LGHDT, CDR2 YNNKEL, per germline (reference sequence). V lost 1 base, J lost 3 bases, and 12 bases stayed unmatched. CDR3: CASSQVLSRQGYYNEQFF. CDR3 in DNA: TGTGCCAGCAGCCAAGTTTTGTCCCGACAGGGATACTACAATGAGCAGTTCTTC.

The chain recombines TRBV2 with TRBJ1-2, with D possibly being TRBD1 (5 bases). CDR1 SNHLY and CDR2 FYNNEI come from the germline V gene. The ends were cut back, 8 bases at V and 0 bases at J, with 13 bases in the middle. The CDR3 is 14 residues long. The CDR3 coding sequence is TGTGCCAGCTCACGGGACTCTTCTAACTATGGCTACACCTTC. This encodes CASSRDSSNYGYTF.